The 25 T cell receptor beta chains reported below all come from one sample, sequenced in a study of T cell responses to AZD1222 COVID-19 vaccine. The repertoire was sequenced with immunoSEQ multiplex PCR; TCRdb's copy has only in-frame clones and lacks some. Seen here are under 80,000 clones, nearly 90% observed once, and the top ten hold 1.3%. The source was peripheral blood, collected 28 days after the second AZD1222 dose. The receptors were sampled from an adult who received the AZD1222 COVID-19 vaccine.

This chain uses TRBV12-5 with TRBJ1-2, with D perhaps matching TRBD1 (6 bases). The V gene's germline CDR1 is LGHNT and CDR2 FRNRAP. There are 19 residues in the CDR3. Between the trimmed V and J ends, which lost 4 bases and 0 bases, there was a span of 24 bases. CDR3 region: CASGSSTGTTRAANYGYTF. DNA of the CDR3: TGTGCTAGTGGTTCTTCGACAGGAACAACACGAGCAGCTAACTATGGCTACACCTTC.

V gene TRBV3-1 (or the pseudogene TRBV3-2) combines with J gene TRBJ2-3, with 9 bases that match TRBD2. J lost 15 bases, V lost 6 bases, and 4 bases had no gene match. The germline gives CDR1 LGHDT, CDR2 YNNKEL (reference sequence). CDR3 size: 10 residues. The DNA of the CDR3 is TGTGCCAGCAGACCACTAGCGGGTTATTTT. As protein: CASRPLAGYF.

The V and J genes are TRBV29-1 and TRBJ1-2; D gene uncertain. Germline-derived CDR1 and CDR2 are SQVTM and ANQGSEA. There are 11 residues in the CDR3. The ends were cut back, 6 bases at V and 2 bases at J, with 7 bases in the middle. CDR3 nucleotides: TGCAGCGTCGAGGTAAACTATGGCTACACCTTC. Amino acid sequence: CSVEVNYGYTF.

The chain is built from TRBV7-3 and TRBJ1-4; D unresolved. Trimming took 2 bases from V and 8 from J, leaving 9 bases between them. Germline CDR1 is SGHTA and CDR2 is FQGTGA. This CDR3 has 13 residues. The CDR3 DNA is TGTGCCAGCAGCTTATCGGTACGAGAAAAACTGTTTTTT. This sequence encodes CASSLSVREKLFF.

This clone has only a few counts. CDR3 sequence reads: CASRDRLAKNIQYF. Written as DNA, the CDR3 is TGTGCCAGTAGGGACAGGTTAGCCAAAAACATTCAGTACTTC. V and J are TRBV19 and TRBJ2-4, with 7 bases that match TRBD1. V gave up 6 bases and J gave up 0 bases; unmatched junction bases: 2. The CDR3 length is 14 residues. In germline, CDR1 is LNHDA, CDR2 SQIVND (reference sequence).

The chain joins TRBV11-3 to TRBJ2-1, with TRBD2 matching over 7 bases. Germline V gene lookup returns CDR1 SGHNT and CDR2 YENEEA. The CDR3 consists of 16 residues. Trimming at V came to 1 base and at J to 5 bases, leaving 8 bases not matched to a gene. The CDR3 DNA reads TGTGCCAGCAGCTTAGGAGGTCGGGAGGACCACAATGAGCAGTTCTTC. As protein: CASSLGGREDHNEQFF.

This clone was detected only once. The J gene is TRBJ1-1, the V gene TRBV2; D is ambiguous. The CDR3 length is 13 residues. Looked up from germline, CDR1 is SNHLY and CDR2 is FYNNEI. V was cut by 6 bases and J by 4 bases, with 12 bases left in between. The CDR3 DNA follows: TGTGCCAGCAGCGCTGGACGAAGCACTGAAGCTTTCTTT. This codes for CASSAGRSTEAFF.

The V call is TRBV18, the J call TRBJ2-7; 10 bases agree with TRBD1. Germline lookup yields CDR1 KGHSH and CDR2 LQKENI. The trim removed 1 base at V and 7 bases at J, leaving 7 bases unmatched. There are 15 residues in the CDR3. CDR3 sequence: CASSPLGQGVREQYF. The CDR3 DNA reads as TGTGCCAGCTCACCACTCGGACAGGGGGTAAGGGAGCAGTACTTC.

V usage is TRBV5-6 and J usage is TRBJ1-3; D ambiguous. The CDR3 covers 15 residues. The V and J ends lost 2 bases and 0 bases respectively, with 9 bases between them. Per germline, CDR1 SGHDT and CDR2 YYEEEE. CDR3 amino acids: CASSFRRSSGNTIYF. The CDR3 DNA reads TGTGCCAGCAGCTTCCGACGGAGCTCTGGAAACACCATATATTTT.

V is TRBV28 and J is TRBJ1-5; the D gene is possibly TRBD1 (6 bases). The CDR3 has 13 residues. Germline V CDR1 and CDR2: MDHEN, SYDVKM. The CDR3 reads CASWGALDVAQHF. CDR3 DNA sequence: TGTGCGTCGTGGGGGGCCCTCGATGTGGCCCAGCATTTT.

This clone was found a few times. The chain uses TRBV4-1 and TRBJ1-4; maybe TRBD1 (6 bases). CDR1 and CDR2 (germline): MGHRA, YSYEKL. The CDR3 is made up of 16 amino acids. The V end lost 4 bases, the J end lost 7 bases, and 19 bases lay between the germline ends. Written as DNA, the CDR3 is TGCGCCAGCAGCCTTTCGCCCGCAGGGGCGGGTGAAAAACTGTTTTTT. Amino acid sequence: CASSLSPAGAGEKLFF.

V usage is TRBV12-3 or TRBV12-4 and J usage is TRBJ1-4, with a possible D match to TRBD1 (5 bases). The length of the CDR3 is 12 residues. V lost 8 bases to trimming and J lost 8 bases, with 12 bases between them. This CDR3 is CASGTLGEKLFF. The CDR3 DNA is TGTGCCAGCGGGACCCTTGGAGAAAAACTGTTTTTT.

This clone showed up just once. The V call is TRBV7-9, the J call TRBJ2-2, with a tentative D call TRBD1 (6 bases). CDR1 and CDR2 (germline): SEHNR, FQNEAQ (reference sequence). CDR3 size: 16 residues. The V and J ends lost 0 bases and 0 bases respectively, with 8 bases between them. The CDR3 DNA reads as TGTGCCAGCAGCTTAGCTGGGGGCGCGAACACCGGGGAGCTGTTTTTT. This gives the protein CASSLAGGANTGELFF.

The CDR3 here is CASSGSVEQAFF. Written as DNA, the CDR3 is TGTGCCAGCAGCGGGTCGGTAGAGCAAGCTTTCTTT. The V gene is TRBV9, the J gene TRBJ1-1; D is unresolved. Trimming removed 3 bases at V and 9 bases at J, with 12 bases between. The CDR3 is 12 amino acids. Germline lookup yields CDR1 SGDLS and CDR2 YYNGEE.

The V gene is TRBV20-1, the J gene TRBJ2-1, with no clear D. Germline V CDR1 and CDR2: DFQATT, SNEGSKA (reference sequence). Trimming removed 5 bases at V and 5 bases at J, with 4 bases between. CDR3 length: 10 amino acids. The CDR3 DNA follows: TGCAGTGCTGGCCACAATGAGCAGTTCTTC. It yields the protein CSAGHNEQFF.

The V gene is TRBV4-3, the J gene TRBJ1-3, with D tentatively TRBD1 (6 bases). V lost 9 bases to trimming and J lost 3 bases, with 15 bases between them. Germline-derived CDR1 and CDR2 are LGHNA and YSLEER. The CDR3 is 14 amino acids. In nucleotides, the CDR3 is TGCGCCAGTGGGATACAGGGAGGTGGAAACACCATATATTTT. This translates into CASGIQGGGNTIYF.

The gene calls are TRBV28 and TRBJ1-6, with TRBD1 as a possible D gene (6 bases). Trimming removed 7 bases from V and 8 bases from J, with 21 bases in between. This CDR3 is built from 16 residues. Germline V gene lookup returns CDR1 MDHEN and CDR2 SYDVKM. The CDR3 reads CASTAGTLKRDSPLHF. The CDR3 DNA sequence: TGTGCCAGCACCGCCGGGACACTGAAAAGGGATTCACCCCTCCACTTT. Combining the CDR3 with reference TRBV28 and TRBJ1-6 gives the whole variable domain DVKVTQSSRYLVKRTGEKVFLECVQDMDHENMFWYRQDPGLGLRLIYFSYDVKMKEKGDIPEGYSVSREKKERFSLILESASTNQTSMYLCASTAGTLKRDSPLHFGNGTRLTVT.

The gene calls are TRBV7-8 and TRBJ2-7; TRBD2 aligns across 9 bases. CDR1 and CDR2 from the germline V gene are SGHVS and FQNEAQ. This CDR3 comprises 15 residues. The ends lost 1 base at V and 4 bases at J; junction bases unmatched: 5. The CDR3 DNA reads TGTGCCAGCAGCTTAGTGGCGGGGGGGGAGTACGAGCAGTACTTC. Residues: CASSLVAGGEYEQYF.

This rearrangement joins TRBV27 to TRBJ2-5, with TRBD2 identical over 15 bases. J was trimmed by 5 bases and V by 4 bases; bases with no gene match: 11. CDR3 length equals 18 residues. The germline V gene has CDR1 MNHEY and CDR2 SMNVEV (reference sequence). CDR3 in amino acids: CASSSGLAGGPSVETQYF. CDR3 nucleotide sequence: TGTGCCAGCAGTTCCGGACTAGCGGGAGGGCCGAGTGTGGAGACCCAGTACTTC.

This chain joins TRBV7-9 and TRBJ1-2; D unresolved. V was trimmed by 4 bases and J by 4 bases, leaving 16 bases between them. This CDR3 region has 15 residues. CDR1 and CDR2 from the germline V gene are SEHNR and FQNEAQ (reference sequence). CDR3 sequence (DNA): TGTGCCAGCAGCTCACGGGGAGATTACCTCTATGGCTACACCTTC. Translating it yields CASSSRGDYLYGYTF.

The J gene is TRBJ2-5, the V gene TRBV10-3; D remains ambiguous. CDR3 length: 12 residues. Germline loops: CDR1 ENHRY, CDR2 SYGVKD. V lost 6 bases to trimming and J lost 0 bases, with 5 bases between them. The CDR3 reads CAIRTHQETQYF. CDR3 sequence (DNA): TGTGCCATCAGGACACACCAAGAGACCCAGTACTTC.

The rearrangement links TRBV2 to TRBJ2-1, with 14 bases aligning to TRBD2. Germline V gene sequence: CDR1 SNHLY, CDR2 FYNNEI. Unmatched junction bases numbered 11, after V lost 7 bases and J lost 9 bases. This CDR3 comprises 16 residues. DNA of the CDR3: TGTGCCAGCACCATGGGGGGACTAGCGGGAGTGAGTGAGCAGTTCTTC. Translating gives CASTMGGLAGVSEQFF.

The V gene is TRBV6-5, the J gene TRBJ2-7; a weak D match, TRBD1 (7 bases). Between the trimmed V and J ends, which lost 6 bases and 2 bases, there was a span of 11 bases. This CDR3 has 13 amino acids. Per the germline V gene, CDR1 is MNHEY and CDR2 is SVGAGI. CDR3 coding DNA: TGTGCCAGCAGGCGCGGGACAGCCTACGAGCAGTACTTC. Encoded protein: CASRRGTAYEQYF.

V usage is TRBV3-1 (or the pseudogene TRBV3-2) and J usage is TRBJ2-6, with D perhaps given as TRBD1 or TRBD2 (5 bases each). The V and J ends lost 4 bases and 0 bases respectively, with 7 bases between them. Germline CDR1 and CDR2: LGHDT and YNNKEL (reference sequence). This CDR3 region has 15 residues. CDR3 sequence: CASSRDHSGANVLTF. The DNA for the CDR3 is TGTGCCAGCAGCCGGGACCACTCTGGGGCCAACGTCCTGACTTTC.

The count of this clone is one. V gene TRBV6-5 combines with J gene TRBJ1-4; D ambiguous. The CDR3 extends over 14 amino acids. Trimming removed 0 bases from V and 3 bases from J, with 5 bases in between. Germline V gene sequence: CDR1 MNHEY, CDR2 SVGAGI. In nucleotides, the CDR3 is TGTGCCAGCAGTTACTCGAGGGCTAATGAAAAACTGTTTTTT. Encoded protein: CASSYSRANEKLFF.